The 26 T cell receptor beta chains below were found in one sample sequenced in a study of OX40 agonist ivuxolimab in advanced cancers. TCRdb keeps only in-frame clones here, not all; method: immunoSEQ multiplex PCR. Among about 120,000 clones listed, 85% to 95% were seen once. The source was CD4+ or CD8+ T cells sorted from blood, collected in a trial of the OX40 agonist ivuxolimab. The receptors here all came from an adult with an advanced solid tumor such as melanoma, head and neck, liver or kidney cancer.

The chain recombines TRBV28 with TRBJ2-2; maybe TRBD2 (6 bases). CDR1 is MDHEN, CDR2 SYDVKM, per germline. The CDR3 loop spans 16 amino acids. V lost 6 bases and J 5 bases, leaving 19 bases between the germline ends. The CDR3 sequence is CASRSEMAGRTGELFF. The DNA of the CDR3 is TGTGCCAGCAGGTCGGAGATGGCAGGGAGGACCGGGGAGCTGTTTTTT.

The rearrangement uses TRBV11-1 and TRBJ2-2; D remains ambiguous. The germline CDR1 and CDR2 sequences are SGHAT and FQDESV (reference sequence). The CDR3 has 14 amino acids. Trimming shortened V by 4 bases and J by 1 base, and 7 bases separated the two germline ends. CDR3 nucleotides: TGTGCCAGCAGCTCTCAACTGAACACCGGGGAGCTGTTTTTT. This codes for CASSSQLNTGELFF.

This sequence joins TRBV6-5 and TRBJ2-7; TRBD2 is a possible D gene (6 bases). Trimming pared 0 bases from V and 0 bases from J, leaving 12 bases between. CDR1 is MNHEY, CDR2 SVGAGI, per germline. This CDR3 spans 16 amino acids. The CDR3 loop is CASSYSGTPYSYEQYF. Written as DNA, the CDR3 is TGTGCCAGCAGTTACTCTGGGACTCCTTACTCCTACGAGCAGTACTTC.

The chain links TRBV27 to TRBJ2-5, with TRBD1 matching 8 bases. Losses at the gene ends were 8 bases for V and 4 bases for J; bases not matched to a gene: 12. CDR1 MNHEY and CDR2 SMNVEV come from the germline V gene (reference sequence). The CDR3 covers 15 residues. The CDR3 coding sequence is TGTGCCAGCGTGCGGAGGCAGGGGGCAGGAGAGACCCAGTACTTC. The encoded protein is CASVRRQGAGETQYF.

The chain uses TRBV4-2 and TRBJ1-4; possible D gene TRBD1, 5 bases. The CDR3 has 17 amino acids. CDR1 is LGHNA and CDR2 is YNFKEQ in the germline V gene. V shed 1 base and J shed 3 bases, with 15 bases lying between them. The CDR3 region is CASSQVWTDSSNEKLFF. The CDR3 DNA is TGTGCCAGCAGCCAAGTTTGGACCGACAGTTCTAATGAAAAACTGTTTTTT.

The CDR3 nucleotides are TGTGCCAGCGGACATGGTAGGCTCTACGAGCAGTACTTC. Protein: CASGHGRLYEQYF. The chain combines TRBV5-5 with TRBJ2-7, with D maybe TRBD1 (5 bases). Trimming took off 7 bases at V and 3 bases at J, with 14 bases between the two ends. This CDR3 is built from 13 residues. The germline gives CDR1 SGHKS, CDR2 YYEKEE (reference sequence).

The J gene is TRBJ2-1, the V gene TRBV9; D gene unclear. This CDR3 has 11 amino acids. Germline lookup yields CDR1 SGDLS and CDR2 YYNGEE. The germline V and J ends were trimmed by 3 bases and 4 bases, with 2 bases remaining between them. The CDR3 nucleotides read TGTGCCAGCAGCGGATACAATGAGCAGTTCTTC. Amino acid sequence: CASSGYNEQFF.

The chain recombines TRBV18 with TRBJ2-7; no reliable D call. Trimming shortened V by 3 bases and J by 3 bases, and 6 bases separated the two germline ends. CDR1 is KGHSH and CDR2 is LQKENI in the germline V gene. The CDR3 totals 12 residues. CDR3: CASSPTVYEQYF. CDR3 in DNA: TGTGCCAGCTCACCTACGGTCTACGAGCAGTACTTC. The variable domain in full, with the rest retrieved from reference TRBV18 and TRBJ2-7, is NAGVMQNPRHLVRRRGQEARLRCSPMKGHSHVYWYRQLPEEGLKFMVYLQKENIIDESGMPKERFSAEFPKEGPSILRIQQVVRGDSAAYFCASSPTVYEQYFGPGTRLTVT.

Of note for this clone: Other DNA sequences in the sample encode the same CDR3. The chain combines TRBV30 with TRBJ1-1; 7 bases map to TRBD1. The CDR3 spans 14 residues. Germline loops: CDR1 GTSNPN, CDR2 SVGIG (reference sequence). V gave up 1 base and J gave up 0 bases; unmatched junction bases: 2. CDR3 residues: CAWSGGQLNTEAFF. The CDR3 coding sequence is TGTGCCTGGAGTGGGGGACAGTTGAACACTGAAGCTTTCTTT.

This chain links TRBV28 with TRBJ2-2, with D possibly being TRBD1 (6 bases). Between the trimmed V and J ends, which lost 3 bases and 3 bases, there was a span of 14 bases. In germline, CDR1 is MDHEN, CDR2 SYDVKM. The CDR3 runs to 16 residues. CDR3 bases: TGTGCCAGCAGTTTTGGCTGGGGGCGGGACACCGGGGAGCTGTTTTTT. This codes for CASSFGWGRDTGELFF.

V usage is TRBV5-1 and J usage is TRBJ2-5; no firm D call. Germline V gene sequence: CDR1 SGHRS, CDR2 YFSETQ. The CDR3 is 13 amino acids. V lost 2 bases and J lost 3, with 8 bases in between. Here the CDR3 reads CASSFQAEETQYF. The CDR3, as DNA: TGCGCCAGCAGCTTCCAGGCGGAAGAGACCCAGTACTTC.

The rearrangement joins TRBV9 to TRBJ1-6; TRBD1 might be the D (6 bases). CDR3 length: 15 residues. CDR1 and CDR2 (germline): SGDLS, YYNGEE. V lost 3 bases, J lost 5 bases, and 12 bases lay in between. The CDR3, as DNA: TGTGCCAGCAGCGAGCAGGGGACCCATAATTCACCCCTCCACTTT. Translation: CASSEQGTHNSPLHF. The whole variable domain, filled in from reference TRBV9 and TRBJ1-6, reads DSGVTQTPKHLITATGQRVTLRCSPRSGDLSVYWYQQSLDQGLQFLIQYYNGEERAKGNILERFSAQQFPDLHSELNLSSLELGDSALYFCASSEQGTHNSPLHFGNGTRLTVT.

CDR3 DNA: TGCGCCAGCAGCCAACTAGGGGGAATGGGCTCCTACAATGAGCAGTTCTTC. As protein: CASSQLGGMGSYNEQFF. This chain links TRBV23-1 with TRBJ2-1, with D possibly being TRBD1 (6 bases). TRBV23-1 counts as an open reading frame of uncertain function. V was shortened by 6 bases and J by 0 bases, with 18 bases between the two germline ends. The CDR3 is 17 amino acids.

The V gene is TRBV18, the J gene TRBJ1-3; D unclear. Germline assignment: CDR1 KGHSH and CDR2 LQKENI. V was clipped by 6 bases and J by 2 bases, with 11 bases between them. The CDR3 contains 14 residues. This chain's CDR3 is CASSLQPTGNTIYF. The CDR3 coding sequence is TGTGCCAGCTCCCTACAGCCTACTGGAAACACCATATATTTT.

V gene TRBV15 combines with J gene TRBJ2-7; TRBD2 aligns across 12 bases. Germline CDR1 and CDR2: LNHNV and YYDKDF (reference sequence). This CDR3 has 16 residues. V gave up 4 bases and J gave up 3 bases; unmatched junction bases: 7. The CDR3 DNA reads as TGTGCCACCAGCACTAGGGAGACTAGCGGGAGCTACGAGCAGTACTTC. It encodes CATSTRETSGSYEQYF.

This chain links TRBV6-5 with TRBJ2-2, with 8 nucleotides matching TRBD1. Germline CDR1 and CDR2: MNHEY and SVGAGI. The J segment lost 3 bases and the V segment lost 11 bases, leaving 5 bases of the junction unmatched. This CDR3 region has 13 residues. The CDR3 DNA reads TGTGCCGCTGGACAGGGTTACACCGGGGAGCTGTTTTTT. Translating it yields CAAGQGYTGELFF.

The chain combines TRBV28 with TRBJ1-2; no clear D gene. The CDR3 sequence is 17 residues long. Trimming took off 6 bases at V and 0 bases at J, with 20 bases between the two ends. Germline V lookup: CDR1 MDHEN, CDR2 SYDVKM. CDR3 nucleotides: TGTGCCAGCAGACATTCCCCCTTTGGATCCCCTAACTATGGCTACACCTTC. It codes for CASRHSPFGSPNYGYTF.

This clone was seen just once. The CDR3 loop reads CASSVVTFQPQHF. The CDR3 coding sequence is TGTGCCAGCAGTGTTGTCACATTCCAGCCCCAGCATTTT. The V call is TRBV6-5, the J call TRBJ1-5; D remains ambiguous. The V end was cut by 5 bases, the J end by 7 bases, with 12 bases between. The germline V gene has CDR1 MNHEY and CDR2 SVGAGI. The CDR3 has 13 amino acids.

The CDR3 sequence is CASSDQGRTEAFF. The CDR3 bases are TGTGCCAGCAGTGACCAGGGGAGGACTGAAGCTTTCTTT. The gene calls are TRBV6-1 and TRBJ1-1, with TRBD1 as a possible D gene (6 bases). The CDR3 covers 13 residues. V lost 3 bases and J 5 bases, leaving 10 bases between the germline ends. Germline-derived CDR1 and CDR2 are MNHNS and SASEGT.

The chain joins TRBV5-1 to TRBJ1-2, with D maybe TRBD1 (5 bases). Between the trimmed V and J ends, which lost 4 bases and 5 bases, there was a span of 15 bases. CDR3 length: 14 residues. Germline V gene data show CDR1 as SGHRS and CDR2 as YFSETQ. CDR3 sequence: CASSPISREYGYTF. CDR3 in DNA: TGCGCCAGCAGCCCCATTTCCAGGGAGTATGGCTACACCTTC.

The chain carries TRBV7-3 and TRBJ2-2; tentative D call: TRBD2 (5 bases). Germline V gene lookup returns CDR1 SGHTA and CDR2 FQGTGA. The V end was cut by 0 bases, the J end by 5 bases, with 10 bases between. The CDR3 contains 15 residues. The CDR3 loop reads CASSLTGEDTGELFF. As DNA, the CDR3 is TGTGCCAGCAGCTTAACGGGAGAGGATACCGGGGAGCTGTTTTTT.

The chain carries TRBV20-1 and TRBJ2-5; no clear D gene. Trimming pared 8 bases from V and 1 base from J, leaving 8 bases between. This CDR3 has 11 amino acids. CDR1 and CDR2 (germline): DFQATT, SNEGSKA (reference sequence). The CDR3 region has the DNA TGCAGTTCTACTTCCCAAGAGACCCAGTACTTC. This gives the protein CSSTSQETQYF.

CDR3 DNA sequence: TGTGCCAGTAGTATGGGCGGGAGTAACAATCAGCCCCAGCATTTT. Protein sequence: CASSMGGSNNQPQHF. The V call is TRBV19, the J call TRBJ1-5; D unresolved. Trimming cost V 3 bases and J 3 bases, with 12 bases left between them. In germline, CDR1 is LNHDA, CDR2 SQIVND (reference sequence). CDR3 length: 15 amino acids. Complete variable domain (other parts from reference TRBV19 and TRBJ1-5): DGGITQSPKYLFRKEGQNVTLSCEQNLNHDAMYWYRQDPGQGLRLIYYSQIVNDFQKGDIAEGYSVSREKKESFPLTVTSAQKNPTAFYLCASSMGGSNNQPQHFGDGTRLSIL.

The chain couples TRBV19 to TRBJ2-1; 7 bases fit TRBD1. Unmatched junction bases numbered 7, after V lost 6 bases and J lost 2 bases. The CDR3 is made up of 15 amino acids. CDR1 and CDR2 from the germline V gene are LNHDA and SQIVND (reference sequence). The CDR3: CASSDDRAPYNEQFF. The CDR3 DNA follows: TGTGCCAGTAGCGACGACAGGGCACCCTACAATGAGCAGTTCTTC. Drawing the rest from reference TRBV19 and TRBJ2-1, the complete variable domain is DGGITQSPKYLFRKEGQNVTLSCEQNLNHDAMYWYRQDPGQGLRLIYYSQIVNDFQKGDIAEGYSVSREKKESFPLTVTSAQKNPTAFYLCASSDDRAPYNEQFFGPGTRLTVL.

The rearrangement joins TRBV7-3 to TRBJ2-3; TRBD2 aligns across 11 bases. Trimming removed 8 bases from V and 4 bases from J; junction bases left unmatched: 2. The CDR3 is 13 residues long. In germline, CDR1 is SGHTA, CDR2 FQGTGA. The CDR3 DNA is TGTGCCAGCTCTAGCGGGGGGTCAGATACGCAGTATTTT. Translated: CASSSGGSDTQYF.

This chain joins TRBV28 and TRBJ1-5; D gene ambiguous. CDR1 is MDHEN and CDR2 is SYDVKM in the germline V gene. The CDR3 contains 14 residues. Trimming took 2 bases from V and 3 from J, leaving 8 bases between them. The CDR3 sequence is CASSLGEDNQPQHF. The CDR3 DNA is TGTGCCAGCAGTTTAGGGGAGGACAATCAGCCCCAGCATTTT.